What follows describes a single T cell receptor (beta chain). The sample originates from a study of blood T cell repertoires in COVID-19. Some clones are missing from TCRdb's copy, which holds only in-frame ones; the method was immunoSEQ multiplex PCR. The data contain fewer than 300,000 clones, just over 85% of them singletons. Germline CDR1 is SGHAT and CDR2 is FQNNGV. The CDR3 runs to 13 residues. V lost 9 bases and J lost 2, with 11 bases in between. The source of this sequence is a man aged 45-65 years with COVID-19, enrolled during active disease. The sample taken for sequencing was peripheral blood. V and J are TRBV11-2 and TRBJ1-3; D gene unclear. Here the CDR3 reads CASRRQAGNTIYF. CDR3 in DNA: TGTGCCAGTAGGAGGCAGGCTGGAAACACCATATATTTT.